This T cell receptor (beta chain) was found in a study of T cell responses to AZD1222 COVID-19 vaccine. This clone showed up just a few times. Its antigen is as yet unknown. The length of the CDR3 is 13 residues. Trimming cost V 3 bases and J 3 bases, with 8 bases left between them. Germline CDR1 WSHSY, CDR2 SAAADI. General study results and limits: Close to half of all spike-specific TCRs reportedly target regions of the variants that are unmutated. White British ancestry dominated among donors, who included more females, and clonal diversity was possibly underestimated. Repertoires were obtained solely post-peak T cell response. The number of AZD1222 recipients seropositive at baseline was only 6 or 7.

Assay used: immunoSEQ multiplex PCR; TCRdb lists only in-frame clones, some missing. This sample has about 110,000 clones, with more than 65% found just once. This sequence originates from an adult in good health. The sample consisted of peripheral blood, taken on day 0 of AZD1222 vaccination. J is TRBJ1-1 and V is TRBV10-2; no definite D call. CDR3 in amino acids: CASSDDRYTEAFF. In DNA form, the CDR3 reads TGCGCCAGCAGTGATGACCGGTACACTGAAGCTTTCTTT.